Shown below are 11 T cell receptor beta chains from a single sample sequenced in a study of CD8+ T cells in alopecia areata. Regarding treatment: oral pan-JAK inhibitor, 5-10 mg twice daily. Investigators isolated RNA and reverse transcribed it into cDNA to act as the sequencing template. Sequencing was performed with immunoSEQ multiplex PCR; in TCRdb, only in-frame clones are kept and a portion is missing. The table lists hundreds of thousands of clones, around 65% of them singletons. This specimen was CD4+ T cells sorted from blood, taken at roughly week 45, from a patient treated with tofacitinib. The origin of the receptors is a human donor with alopecia areata.

The rearrangement joins TRBV14 to TRBJ2-2; 7 bases fit TRBD1. After removal of 3 bases from V and 2 bases from J, the junction contained 6 bases not matched to a gene. The CDR3 is 16 amino acids. Germline CDR1 is SGHDN and CDR2 is FVKESK. The CDR3 coding sequence is TGTGCCAGCAGCCAGATGGGGACAGTTAACACCGGGGAGCTGTTTTTT. This gives the protein CASSQMGTVNTGELFF.

The chain joins TRBV4-3 to TRBJ2-1; possibly TRBD2 for D (6 bases). Trimming left V 1 base short and J 5 bases short, with 18 bases between. Looked up from germline, CDR1 is LGHNA and CDR2 is YSLEER. CDR3 length: 17 amino acids. The CDR3, as DNA: TGCGCCAGCAGCCAAGCCCCGCCAGCGACGGGGGACAATGAGCAGTTCTTC. This gives the protein CASSQAPPATGDNEQFF.

The table lists this clone with a few counts. The chain employs TRBV14 and TRBJ2-1, with D possibly matching TRBD2 (6 bases). Germline V CDR1 and CDR2: SGHDN, FVKESK. The CDR3 consists of 13 residues. Deletions cut 0 bases from V and 13 bases from J, with 13 bases between. This CDR3 is CASSQDWRGLQFF. The CDR3, as DNA: TGTGCCAGCAGCCAAGATTGGCGGGGCCTCCAGTTCTTC.

The chain employs TRBV29-1 and TRBJ2-3; 7 nucleotides line up with TRBD1. The CDR3 spans 14 residues. Germline assignment: CDR1 SQVTM and CDR2 ANQGSEA. V was clipped by 7 bases and J by 5 bases; unmatched bases: 12. Written as DNA, the CDR3 is TGCAGCGCAGAACCGTCGGCAGGGGGAGATACGCAGTATTTT. Its protein is CSAEPSAGGDTQYF.

The chain carries TRBV15 and TRBJ2-1; D gene ambiguous. V lost 0 bases and J lost 5, with 14 bases in between. The CDR3 consists of 16 residues. Germline CDR1 LNHNV, CDR2 YYDKDF (reference sequence). The CDR3 sequence is CATSRDLSRQNNEQFF. Written as DNA, the CDR3 is TGTGCCACCAGCAGAGATTTGTCTAGACAAAACAATGAGCAGTTCTTC.

The chain uses TRBV9 and TRBJ2-1; 7 bases are shared with TRBD2. Germline V CDR1 and CDR2: SGDLS, YYNGEE. CDR3 length equals 15 residues. V dropped 3 bases and J dropped 4; count of bases not matched to a gene: 7. CDR3 in amino acids: CASSGAGETYNEQFF. For the CDR3, the DNA is TGTGCCAGCAGCGGCGCGGGGGAGACTTACAATGAGCAGTTCTTC.

The table lists this clone with many counts. This chain connects TRBV4-2 to TRBJ2-3; 8 positions match TRBD2. V lost 2 bases, J lost 4 bases, and 8 bases stayed unmatched. CDR3 length equals 16 residues. Per the germline V gene, CDR1 is LGHNA and CDR2 is YNFKEQ. The CDR3, as DNA: TGTGCCAGCAGCCAACCGGGACTAGGATCGTCAGATACGCAGTATTTT. It yields the protein CASSQPGLGSSDTQYF.

The rearrangement joins TRBV29-1 to TRBJ1-1; no clear D. This CDR3 region has 12 residues. With 0 bases removed from V and 11 bases from J, the gap between germline ends came to 13 bases. Germline V lookup: CDR1 SQVTM, CDR2 ANQGSEA. CDR3 in DNA: TGCAGCGTTGAAGATCTGGCTGGACCCGCTTTCTTT. This gives the protein CSVEDLAGPAFF.

The chain joins TRBV30 to TRBJ1-6; 8 bases map to TRBD1. The CDR3 contains 13 residues. V shed 5 bases, J shed 9 bases, and the junction held 6 bases outside the gene matches. Per germline, CDR1 GTSNPN and CDR2 SVGIG (reference sequence). The CDR3 nucleotides read TGTGCCTGGTTGGGACAGGTTGGTTCACCCCTCCACTTT. Amino acid sequence: CAWLGQVGSPLHF. Drawing the rest from reference TRBV30 and TRBJ1-6, the complete variable domain is SQTIHQWPATLVQPVGSPLSLECTVEGTSNPNLYWYRQAAGRGLQLLFYSVGIGQISSEVPQNLSASRPQDRQFILSSKKLLLSDSGFYLCAWLGQVGSPLHFGNGTRLTVT.

The V gene is TRBV15, the J gene TRBJ1-2, with TRBD1 as a possible D gene (5 bases). Germline loops: CDR1 LNHNV, CDR2 YYDKDF (reference sequence). This CDR3 contains 14 residues. V lost 3 bases and J lost 2, with 10 bases in between. CDR3 in amino acids: CATSRRDVNYGYTF. The CDR3, as DNA: TGTGCCACCAGCAGGAGGGACGTCAACTATGGCTACACCTTC.

Here the CDR3 reads CASEGQINSPLHF. In DNA form, the CDR3 reads TGTGCCAGCGAAGGACAGATCAATTCACCCCTCCACTTT. V is TRBV28 and J is TRBJ1-6; TRBD1 is a possible D gene (6 bases). Germline CDR1 reads MDHEN; CDR2 reads SYDVKM. This CDR3 is 13 amino acids long. V was shortened by 8 bases and J by 7 bases, with 12 bases between the two germline ends.